What follows are 15 T cell receptor beta chains derived from one specimen sequenced in a study of early T cells in non-severe SARS-CoV-2 infection. TCRdb independently ran MiXCR on the 5' RACE reads; one entry per CDR3 protein. The table shows more than 85,000 distinct CDR3 sequences, with about an eighth occurring only once. The source material was whole blood. The receptors originated from an adult who was a healthcare worker with PCR-confirmed SARS-CoV-2 infection or an uninfected control (not recorded which).

This rearrangement joins TRBV28 to TRBJ2-7, with D possibly TRBD1 on 6 matching bases. The CDR3 is 14 amino acids. CDR1 MDHEN and CDR2 SYDVKM come from the germline V gene. Deletions cut 7 bases from V and 7 bases from J, with 20 bases between. The CDR3 DNA reads as TGTGCCAGCACCCTGACAGGAACCCTACGGGAGCAGTACTTC. Amino acid sequence: CASTLTGTLREQYF.

This clonotype was seen a few times. This rearrangement joins TRBV2 to TRBJ1-1; maybe TRBD1 (6 bases). This CDR3 spans 14 amino acids. CDR1 is SNHLY and CDR2 is FYNNEI in the germline V gene. Trimming removed 1 base at V and 6 bases at J, with 12 bases between. CDR3 sequence (DNA): TGTGCCAGCAGTGAAGGAGGGGGGATCGCTGAAGCTTTCTTT. Protein: CASSEGGGIAEAFF.

A few counts support this clonotype. The chain links TRBV6-6 to TRBJ2-6; TRBD1 matches at 7 bases. CDR1 is MNHNY and CDR2 is SVGAGI in the germline V gene (reference sequence). With 2 bases clipped from V and 1 base from J, the junction kept 2 bases outside the gene matches. This CDR3 spans 16 amino acids. This CDR3 reads CASSYKQGSGANVLTF. The CDR3 DNA follows: TGTGCCAGCAGTTACAAACAGGGGTCTGGGGCCAACGTCCTGACTTTC.

This clonotype was detected many times. V and J are TRBV29-1 and TRBJ2-1, with TRBD2 matching over 7 bases. This CDR3 has 17 amino acids. Germline trimming cut 0 bases from V and 5 bases from J; bases unmatched to any gene: 13. Germline V gene lookup returns CDR1 SQVTM and CDR2 ANQGSEA. The CDR3 region has the DNA TGCAGCGTTGAAGATCAGGATAGGGGAGGGCCCCACAATGAGCAGTTCTTC. Protein product: CSVEDQDRGGPHNEQFF.

This clonotype has a count of ten or more. This chain connects TRBV24-1 to TRBJ2-2; D is unclear. V shed 7 bases and J shed 3 bases, with 8 bases lying between them. CDR3 length: 13 amino acids. The V gene's germline CDR1 is KGHDR and CDR2 SFDVKD. The CDR3: CATRPRDTGELFF. The CDR3 DNA reads as TGTGCCACCAGGCCACGGGACACCGGGGAGCTGTTTTTT.

This clonotype was observed at least ten times. The gene calls are TRBV3-1 and TRBJ2-5; D may match TRBD1 or TRBD2 (5 bases each). CDR3 length: 15 amino acids. Germline V gives CDR1 LGHDT, CDR2 YNNKEL (reference sequence). Trimming took off 3 bases at V and 4 bases at J, with 15 bases between the two ends. The CDR3 nucleotides read TGTGCCAGCAGCCATCGTTACGAGGGGCGAGAGACCCAGTACTTC. As protein: CASSHRYEGRETQYF.

This clonotype was seen many times. The V gene is TRBV20-1, the J gene TRBJ1-1; no clear D gene. In germline, CDR1 is DFQATT, CDR2 SNEGSKA (reference sequence). The CDR3 sequence is 13 residues long. Trimming took 3 bases from V and 1 from J, leaving 9 bases between them. The CDR3 is CSARPSANTEAFF. The CDR3 region has the DNA TGCAGTGCTAGGCCTTCAGCGAACACTGAAGCTTTCTTT.

To note about this clonotype: This may arise from a read error, as a much more abundant clone is one base away. The J gene is TRBJ1-3, the V gene TRBV11-2; D gene uncertain. CDR1 and CDR2 (germline): SGHAT, FQNNGV. The CDR3 has 14 amino acids. DNA for the CDR3: TGTGCCTGCAGCTTAGTGTCTGCGGGAAACACCATATATTTT. As protein: CACSLVSAGNTIYF. Complete variable domain (other parts from reference TRBV11-2 and TRBJ1-3): EAGVAQSPRYKIIEKRQSVAFWCNPISGHATLYWYQQILGQGPKLLIQFQNNGVVDDSQLPKDRFSAERLKGVDSTLKIQPAKLEDSAVYLCACSLVSAGNTIYFGEGSWLTVV.

V and J are TRBV28 and TRBJ2-5; 11 nucleotides align to TRBD1. The CDR3 has 16 amino acids. The V and J ends lost 6 bases and 5 bases, in that order; junction bases with no gene match: 11. Germline CDR1 MDHEN, CDR2 SYDVKM. The CDR3 loop reads CASSVDPGQGVETQYF. The CDR3 region has the DNA TGTGCCAGCAGCGTAGATCCGGGACAGGGGGTGGAGACCCAGTACTTC.

This clonotype was seen at least ten times. CDR3 bases: TGCGCCAGCAGCTTGGCCTCGGCCCCGAGGGGCGAGCAGTTCTTC. It specifies CASSLASAPRGEQFF. This sequence joins TRBV5-1 and TRBJ2-1; possibly TRBD1 or TRBD2 for D (5 bases each). V was cut by 0 bases and J by 10 bases, with 17 bases left in between. Per the germline V gene, CDR1 is SGHRS and CDR2 is YFSETQ. This CDR3 contains 15 residues.

This clonotype was picked up a small number of times. The gene calls are TRBV9 and TRBJ2-3; a possible D gene is TRBD1 (5 bases). V lost 5 bases and J lost 2, with 15 bases in between. Looked up from germline, CDR1 is SGDLS and CDR2 is YYNGEE. The length of the CDR3 is 15 residues. The CDR3 region has the DNA TGTGCCAGCAGTTCGGACATCCCACTCACAGATACGCAGTATTTT. Protein: CASSSDIPLTDTQYF.

To note about this clonotype: The junction and the germline gene differ at one end; a read error may be behind it. The chain carries TRBV28 and TRBJ2-7; TRBD1 agrees at 7 bases. Germline lookup yields CDR1 MDHEN and CDR2 SYDVKM. This CDR3 region has 15 residues. The DNA of the CDR3 is TGTGCCAACAGTTTCCGGGACAGAAGCTCCTACGAGCAGTACTTC. Encoded protein: CANSFRDRSSYEQYF.

This chain joins TRBV28 and TRBJ1-5; 9 bases fit TRBD1. The V gene end was trimmed by 8 bases and the J gene end by 6 bases; junction bases not matched to a gene: 11. Germline V lookup: CDR1 MDHEN, CDR2 SYDVKM. The CDR3 contains 15 residues. The CDR3 sequence is CASGSSGQGSQPQHF. The DNA of the CDR3 is TGTGCCAGCGGATCCTCGGGACAGGGAAGTCAGCCCCAGCATTTT.

This clonotype has only a few counts. This chain links TRBV12-3 or TRBV12-4 with TRBJ1-4, with D hard to call. CDR3 length: 13 residues. V gave up 6 bases and J gave up 7 bases, with 12 bases separating them. This CDR3 is CASRANRGEKLFF. In nucleotides, the CDR3 is TGTGCCAGCAGGGCCAATCGCGGTGAAAAACTGTTTTTT.

This clonotype has a handful of counts. J is TRBJ2-3 and V is TRBV20-1; D might be TRBD2 (6 bases). CDR3 size: 15 residues. Germline CDR1 is DFQATT and CDR2 is SNEGSKA (reference sequence). The germline V and J ends were trimmed by 4 bases and 10 bases, with 24 bases remaining between them. CDR3 sequence (DNA): TGCAGTGCTACCGATAGCGGAGGGAGCACACATGCGCAGTATTTT. Its protein product is CSATDSGGSTHAQYF.